What follows are 5 T cell receptor beta chains derived from one specimen sequenced in a study of blood T cell repertoires in COVID-19. Assay used: immunoSEQ multiplex PCR; TCRdb lists only in-frame clones, some missing. The sample has some 310,000 clones; 87% are singletons. Sequencing was done on a sample of peripheral blood. These receptors originate from a man in his fifties with active or convalescent COVID-19.

The CDR3 nucleotides are TGTGCCAGCAGCTTAGACAGGGTAGAGTACACCGGGGAGCTGTTTTTT. As protein: CASSLDRVEYTGELFF. The genes are TRBV11-2 and TRBJ2-2; weak D call: TRBD1 (5 bases). Germline lookup yields CDR1 SGHAT and CDR2 FQNNGV. The CDR3 sequence is 16 residues long. V gave up 0 bases and J gave up 3 bases, with 11 bases separating them.

This sequence joins TRBV7-3 and TRBJ2-3, with a possible D match to TRBD2 (6 bases). V was clipped by 5 bases and J by 4 bases, with 13 bases between them. The CDR3 is 14 residues long. Germline loops: CDR1 SGHTA, CDR2 FQGTGA. The CDR3 protein is CASSHGGEADTQYF. CDR3 nucleotides: TGTGCCAGCAGCCACGGCGGGGAAGCAGATACGCAGTATTTT.

This chain uses TRBV29-1 with TRBJ1-1; D not certain. V was clipped by 4 bases and J by 3 bases, with 6 bases between them. The CDR3 extends over 11 amino acids. Germline assignment: CDR1 SQVTM and CDR2 ANQGSEA. CDR3 nucleotides: TGCAGCGTTGCACCGGACACTGAAGCTTTCTTT. As protein: CSVAPDTEAFF.

This rearrangement joins TRBV2 to TRBJ1-2, with a weak D call TRBD1 (6 bases). The CDR3 covers 17 residues. Per the germline V gene, CDR1 is SNHLY and CDR2 is FYNNEI. V was clipped by 3 bases and J by 4 bases, with 21 bases between them. CDR3 nucleotide sequence: TGTGCCAGCAGTGACGATATGGACAGTTACAGCCTCTATGGCTACACCTTC. Translating it yields CASSDDMDSYSLYGYTF.

The CDR3 region has the DNA TGCAGCGTGACAGGATACTATGGCTACACCTTC. Its translation is CSVTGYYGYTF. The chain has TRBV29-1 and TRBJ1-2, with a possible D match to TRBD1 (6 bases). V lost 6 bases and J 3 bases, leaving 8 bases between the germline ends. The germline V gene encodes CDR1 SQVTM and CDR2 ANQGSEA. The CDR3 has 11 residues.